This T cell receptor (beta chain) is from a study of human T cells and chemical hapten exposure. Looking at the study overall: Among samples, TCR yields varied mainly because of small differences in pooled library volume. Study results and limitations: TCRs exceeding a frequency of 1 in 1000 stayed unchanged under DPC sensitization.

Total RNA was extracted from unfractionated whole blood. V was cut by 4 bases and J by 6 bases, with 7 bases left in between. Germline CDR1 is MGHDK and CDR2 is SYGVNS. CDR3 length: 13 amino acids. During construction of the library, unique molecular identifiers were attached to individual cDNA molecules for quantitative, reproducible TCR counting. Original processing notes: Across samples, TCR counts had a median of about 100,000 and ranged from about 23,224 to 690,600. TCRdb recomputed calls from the reads with MiXCR, one row per CDR3 protein. The V and J calls shown here were made by TCRdb, not taken from the authors' results. The sample holds about 120,000 distinct CDR3 sequences; 6.5% to 10% are singletons and the top ten take approximately 1.5%. This clonotype was detected only a few times. Its antigen remains unknown.

This chain joins TRBV25-1 and TRBJ1-6, with unresolved D. The sample was whole blood. The receptor was derived from a human donor in good health. Some clones in this sample may be carry-over from other donors' samples. CDR3 in amino acids: CASSVGFNSPLHF. Written as DNA, the CDR3 is TGTGCCAGCAGTGTTGGGTTTAATTCACCCCTCCACTTT. The full variable domain, completed using reference TRBV25-1 and TRBJ1-6, is EADIYQTPRYLVIGTGKKITLECSQTMGHDKMYWYQQDPGMELHLIHYSYGVNSTEKGDLSSESTVSRIRTEHFPLTLESARPSHTSQYLCASSVGFNSPLHFGNGTRLTVT.